This T cell receptor beta chain was observed in a study of OX40 agonist ivuxolimab in advanced cancers. Study-level information: Patients received intravenous ivuxolimab every 2 weeks at 0.01 to 10 mg/kg. Head and neck, renal cell, melanoma or hepatocellular carcinoma were the cancers that dose-escalation patients had.

Patients were ineligible given autoimmune disease history or systemic immunosuppression. The CDR3 totals 15 residues. In germline, CDR1 is SGHNT, CDR2 YYREEE (reference sequence). V lost 1 base and J lost 2; bases outside the gene matches: 4. Method: immunoSEQ multiplex PCR; TCRdb's copy keeps in-frame clones and lacks some. This sample has 20,000 to 30,000 clones, with 75% to 85% found just once. The sample in question was CD4+ or CD8+ T cells sorted from blood, obtained in a trial of the OX40 agonist ivuxolimab. The V gene is TRBV5-4, the J gene TRBJ2-5, with 8 bases fitting TRBD2. The TCR comes from an adult with an advanced solid tumor such as melanoma, head and neck, liver or kidney cancer. The CDR3 spells CASSLTSGLQETQYF. The CDR3 DNA sequence: TGTGCCAGCAGCTTGACTAGCGGACTTCAAGAGACCCAGTACTTC.